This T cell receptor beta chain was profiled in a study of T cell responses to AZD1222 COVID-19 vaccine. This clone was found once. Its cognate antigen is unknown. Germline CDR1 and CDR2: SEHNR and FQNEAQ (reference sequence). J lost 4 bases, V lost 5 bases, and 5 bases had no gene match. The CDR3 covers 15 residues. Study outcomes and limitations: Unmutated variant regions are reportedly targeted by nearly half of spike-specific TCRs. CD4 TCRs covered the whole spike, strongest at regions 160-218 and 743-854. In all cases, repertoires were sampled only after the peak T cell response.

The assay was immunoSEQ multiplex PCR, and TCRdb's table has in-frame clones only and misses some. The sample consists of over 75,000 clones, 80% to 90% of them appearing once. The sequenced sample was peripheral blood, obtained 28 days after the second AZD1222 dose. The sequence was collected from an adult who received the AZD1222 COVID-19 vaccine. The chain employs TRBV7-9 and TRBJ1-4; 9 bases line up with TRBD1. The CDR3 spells CASSPGTGLNEKLFF. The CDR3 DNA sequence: TGTGCCAGCAGCCCAGGGACAGGGCTTAATGAAAAACTGTTTTTT.